A single TCR beta chain is shown here with its context. This clonotype was observed a few times. The antigen it binds to is not known. No per-base quality is available; no much larger clone lies one base away. CDR1 SNHLY and CDR2 FYNNEI were looked up in the germline V gene. The CDR3 contains 15 residues, cysteine and phenylalanine counted. Only the CDR3 region is kept as DNA, spanning 45 bases read in frame from base 1. This sample is drawn from a study of CD8 T cells in ankylosing spondylitis (dated by TCRdb to the late 2010s). Background for the entire study: The study set out to find disease-linked TCR variants by profiling T cell receptor beta repertoires in ankylosing spondylitis patients and healthy donors. Peripheral blood was sampled, and synovial fluid was additionally collected from ankylosing spondylitis patients. In total, the full study cohort was made up of roughly 110 healthy donors and 25 or so ankylosing spondylitis patients.

Instrument on record: Illumina HiSeq 2500. Quantitative 5'-RACE with molecular barcodes was the method used to prepare the TCR beta libraries. The authors' analysis ran thus. Disease-linked TCR variants were identified with a new computational method built on a probabilistic model of VDJ rearrangement. TCRdb itself trimmed the public reads at Q25 with fastp, ran MiXCR and retained productive beta chains. Here each entry gathers all rows of one CDR3 protein and keeps the most common genes and DNA. These V and J calls rely on TCRdb rather than the paper's analysis. The sample table contains about 420,000 distinct CDR3 sequences; only one count was recorded for about a fifth of them. The ten most abundant clones make up approximately 15% of the sample. The full study reports these points: Blood from ankylosing spondylitis patients appeared to be characterized by a TCR beta motif made up of under 10 highly homologous amino acid variants. According to the report, matched synovial fluid samples from ankylosing spondylitis patients were significantly enriched for the disease-linked clones. Some motif variants were previously reported in synovial fluid and blood of reactive arthritis patients, suggesting common disease-initiation mechanisms. A CD8+ phenotype was shown by the disease-linked clones, which were found at relatively low frequencies in peripheral blood.

The TCR comes from a male donor with ankylosing spondylitis. Sequenced input: blood, either unsorted or a sorted T cell fraction (not recorded which). The chain uses TRBV2 and TRBJ2-3; TRBD1 lines up with 7 middle nucleotides. The nucleotide sequence is TGTGTCGTAGGTACAGGGGTTTTGGACACAGATACGCAGTATTTT. The translation is CVVGTGVLDTDTQYF. The reference TRBV2 and TRBJ2-3 proteins fill in what lies around the CDR3, so the full variable domain reads EPEVTQTPSHQVTQMGQEVILRCVPISNHLYFYWYRQILGQKVEFLVSFYNNEISEKSEIFDDQFSVERPDGSNFTLKIRSTKLEDSAMYFCVVGTGVLDTDTQYFGPGTRLTVL.